A selection of T cell receptor beta chains follows, all from one sample in a study of shared clonotypes between healthy human individuals. Method: immunoSEQ multiplex PCR; TCRdb's copy keeps in-frame clones and lacks some. The table includes about 480,000 clones, less than 85% detected once. Sequencing input: PBMCs. The receptors here all came from a middle-aged woman in good health. Some clones in this sample may be carry-over from other donors' samples. Both conserved end residues are part of each CDR3. Fields, in order: CDR3 protein, CDR3 DNA, D gene, V gene, clone size, J gene. The D gene is left open where the match is weak. Part of the rows lack a size; the others show once, few, many or a class for expanded clones.

CDR3aa: CASSFGQGGGNTIYF
CDR3nt: TGTGCCAGCAGTTTCGGACAGGGAGGTGGAAACACCATATATTTT
d_gene: TRBD1
v_gene: TRBV6-5
abundance: .
j_gene: TRBJ1-3

CDR3aa: CASRHSGSIHEQFF
CDR3nt: TGTGCCAGTAGGCATAGCGGGAGCATCCATGAGCAGTTCTTC
d_gene: TRBD2
v_gene: TRBV19
abundance: once
j_gene: TRBJ2-1

CDR3aa: CAWSGGSIRRQYF
CDR3nt: TGTGCCTGGAGTGGGGGATCGATCAGGCGGCAGTACTTC
d_gene: .
v_gene: TRBV30
abundance: .
j_gene: TRBJ2-7

CDR3aa: CASSEMAGPGYTF
CDR3nt: TGTGCCAGCAGTGAAATGGCAGGCCCTGGCTACACCTTC
d_gene: .
v_gene: TRBV2
abundance: .
j_gene: TRBJ1-2

CDR3aa: CSGVPRGVLQETQYF
CDR3nt: TGCAGCGGGGTCCCACGTGGGGTCCTCCAAGAGACCCAGTACTTC
d_gene: .
v_gene: TRBV29-1
abundance: few
j_gene: TRBJ2-5

CDR3aa: CASSLSRDSYEQYF
CDR3nt: TGTGCCAGCAGTTTATCTCGGGACAGCTACGAGCAGTACTTC
d_gene: TRBD1
v_gene: TRBV27
abundance: .
j_gene: TRBJ2-7

CDR3aa: CASSRGDGERGSYGYTF
CDR3nt: TGTGCCAGCAGCCGCGGGGACGGGGAGCGTGGGAGCTATGGCTACACCTTC
d_gene: .
v_gene: TRBV28
abundance: .
j_gene: TRBJ1-2

CDR3aa: CAIGGGMTEAFF
CDR3nt: TGTGCCATCGGGGGGGGGATGACTGAAGCTTTCTTT
d_gene: .
v_gene: TRBV10-3
abundance: .
j_gene: TRBJ1-1

CDR3aa: CASRSGTPYEQYF
CDR3nt: TGTGCCAGCAGATCCGGGACCCCCTACGAGCAGTACTTC
d_gene: .
v_gene: TRBV28
abundance: .
j_gene: TRBJ2-7

CDR3aa: CASSTAPYEQYF
CDR3nt: TGTGCCAGCAGCACTGCGCCCTACGAGCAGTACTTC
d_gene: .
v_gene: TRBV7-2
abundance: few
j_gene: TRBJ2-7

CDR3aa: CASTRPGLAGMGRANTGELFF
CDR3nt: TGTGCCAGCACCCGCCCGGGCCTAGCGGGTATGGGTAGGGCGAACACCGGGGAGCTGTTTTTT
d_gene: TRBD2
v_gene: TRBV28
abundance: .
j_gene: TRBJ2-2

CDR3aa: CASSPPPGGPHTQYF
CDR3nt: TGTGCCAGCTCACCCCCCCCGGGAGGGCCTCATACGCAGTATTTT
d_gene: TRBD2
v_gene: TRBV18
abundance: .
j_gene: TRBJ2-3

CDR3aa: CASASNSPLHF
CDR3nt: TGTGCCAGCGCGAGTAATTCACCCCTCCACTTT
d_gene: .
v_gene: TRBV28
abundance: .
j_gene: TRBJ1-6

CDR3aa: CASSTTSGGSNEQFF
CDR3nt: TGTGCCAGCAGCACCACTAGCGGGGGATCCAATGAGCAGTTCTTC
d_gene: TRBD2
v_gene: TRBV7-2
abundance: .
j_gene: TRBJ2-1

CDR3aa: CASRTGVTSSYEQYF
CDR3nt: TGTGCCAGCCGAACAGGGGTTACCAGCTCCTACGAGCAGTACTTC
d_gene: TRBD1
v_gene: TRBV28
abundance: .
j_gene: TRBJ2-7

CDR3aa: CASSSSGVYNEQFF
CDR3nt: TGTGCCAGCAGTTCTAGCGGGGTTTACAATGAGCAGTTCTTC
d_gene: TRBD2
v_gene: TRBV2
abundance: .
j_gene: TRBJ2-1

CDR3aa: CASSEAQNTEAFF
CDR3nt: TGCGCCAGCAGTGAAGCGCAGAACACTGAAGCTTTCTTT
d_gene: .
v_gene: TRBV10-2
abundance: .
j_gene: TRBJ1-1

CDR3aa: CASSFQPGTAGEKLFF
CDR3nt: TGTGCCAGCAGTTTCCAACCCGGGACCGCCGGCGAAAAACTGTTTTTT
d_gene: .
v_gene: TRBV28
abundance: .
j_gene: TRBJ1-4

CDR3aa: CASSQTSVVGNEQFF
CDR3nt: TGTGCCAGCAGCCAAACTAGCGTGGTGGGTAATGAGCAGTTCTTC
d_gene: TRBD2
v_gene: TRBV4-2
abundance: .
j_gene: TRBJ2-1

CDR3aa: CASSLDHGGVSTEAFF
CDR3nt: TGCGCCAGCAGCTTGGACCATGGAGGGGTTTCCACTGAAGCTTTCTTT
d_gene: .
v_gene: TRBV5-1
abundance: .
j_gene: TRBJ1-1

CDR3aa: CASSSTSTGTELSYGYTF
CDR3nt: TGTGCCAGCAGTTCTACCTCCACCGGGACCGAACTTTCCTATGGCTACACCTTC
d_gene: .
v_gene: TRBV28
abundance: .
j_gene: TRBJ1-2

CDR3aa: CASSLSMREMADTQYF
CDR3nt: TGTGCCAGCAGTTTATCTATGCGGGAGATGGCAGATACGCAGTATTTT
d_gene: TRBD2
v_gene: TRBV27
abundance: .
j_gene: TRBJ2-3

CDR3aa: CASSPLGSIAEQFF
CDR3nt: TGTGCCAGCTCACCACTCGGATCTATTGCGGAGCAGTTCTTC
d_gene: .
v_gene: TRBV18
abundance: .
j_gene: TRBJ2-1

CDR3aa: CASSLDRGEQYF
CDR3nt: TGCGCCAGCAGCTTGGACAGGGGCGAGCAGTACTTC
d_gene: TRBD1
v_gene: TRBV5-1
abundance: once
j_gene: TRBJ2-7

CDR3aa: CASSDRTSNTEAFF
CDR3nt: TGTGCCAGCAGTGATAGGACATCGAACACTGAAGCTTTCTTT
d_gene: .
v_gene: TRBV6-1
abundance: .
j_gene: TRBJ1-1

CDR3aa: CASSEALPQGYEQYF
CDR3nt: TGTGCCAGCAGTGAAGCGCTTCCCCAGGGTTACGAGCAGTACTTC
d_gene: .
v_gene: TRBV2
abundance: .
j_gene: TRBJ2-7

CDR3aa: CASTTRGPNTGELFF
CDR3nt: TGTGCCAGCACAACCAGGGGCCCGAACACCGGGGAGCTGTTTTTT
d_gene: .
v_gene: TRBV6-1
abundance: .
j_gene: TRBJ2-2

CDR3aa: CASSLGLRQGETGELFF
CDR3nt: TGCGCCAGCAGCTTGGGACTCCGACAGGGGGAGACCGGGGAGCTGTTTTTT
d_gene: TRBD1
v_gene: TRBV5-1
abundance: .
j_gene: TRBJ2-2

CDR3aa: CASSPYRDRGNEQFF
CDR3nt: TGTGCCAGCAGCCCCTACCGGGACAGGGGGAATGAGCAGTTCTTC
d_gene: TRBD1
v_gene: TRBV5-4
abundance: .
j_gene: TRBJ2-1

CDR3aa: CASSYFLGNEKLFF
CDR3nt: TGTGCCAGCAGTTACTTTCTGGGGAATGAAAAACTGTTTTTT
d_gene: .
v_gene: TRBV6-6
abundance: .
j_gene: TRBJ1-4

CDR3aa: CASSVYGGPVNEQFF
CDR3nt: TGTGCCAGCAGCGTATATGGGGGGCCGGTTAATGAGCAGTTCTTC
d_gene: .
v_gene: TRBV9
abundance: .
j_gene: TRBJ2-1

CDR3aa: CASSPQIDEKLFF
CDR3nt: TGTGCCAGCAGCCCACAGATTGATGAAAAACTGTTTTTT
d_gene: .
v_gene: TRBV5-6
abundance: once
j_gene: TRBJ1-4

CDR3aa: CASSPLAGSYEQYF
CDR3nt: TGTGCCAGCAGTCCCCTAGCGGGCTCCTACGAGCAGTACTTC
d_gene: TRBD2
v_gene: TRBV7-8
abundance: .
j_gene: TRBJ2-7